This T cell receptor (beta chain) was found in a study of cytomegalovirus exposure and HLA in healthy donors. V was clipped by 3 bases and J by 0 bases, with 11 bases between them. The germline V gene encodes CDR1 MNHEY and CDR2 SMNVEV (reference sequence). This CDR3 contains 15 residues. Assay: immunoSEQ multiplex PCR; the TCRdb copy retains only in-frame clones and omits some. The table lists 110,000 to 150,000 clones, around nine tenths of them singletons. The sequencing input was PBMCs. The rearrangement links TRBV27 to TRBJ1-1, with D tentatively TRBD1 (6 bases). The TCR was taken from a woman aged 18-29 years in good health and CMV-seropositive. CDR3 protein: CASSFSDRLNTEAFF. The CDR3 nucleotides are TGTGCCAGCAGTTTCTCTGACAGGTTGAACACTGAAGCTTTCTTT.